Listed below are T cell receptor beta chains from one sample, sequenced in a study of beta chain features in type 1 diabetes. TCRdb's table, derived via immunoSEQ multiplex PCR, lists solely in-frame clones and lacks some. The table records roughly 330,000 clones, around an eighth of them present only once. Sequencing was done on a sample of naive CD4+ T cells from blood. The receptors were sampled from a woman between 18 and 30 years old with type 1 diabetes. Each CDR3 is given without its conserved first and last residue.

v_gene | CDR3aa
TRBV7-9 | AVYSGGSRETQY
TRBV5-4 | ASRSGQGSYTEAF
TRBV28 | ASTPASGLAGQETQY
TRBV5-1 | ASSLVPLGEETQY
TRBV5-1 | ASSFTGTSGMEEQF
TRBV18 | ASSPMGQGGNIQY
TRBV13 | ASSLGLQGNYGYT
TRBV30 | AWKLARLGEQF
TRBV5-1 | ASSLAGGPETQY
TRBV6-5 | ASRPGTSGGRGQF
TRBV7-9 | ASSPWTSTQF
TRBV28 | ASSHRGWTDTQY
TRBV7-8 | ASSLANRGGNTEAF
TRBV11-2 | ASSLQGLAHNEQF
TRBV29-1 | TAREYNEQF
TRBV29-1 | SVATGYYGYT
TRBV11-3 | ASRSQQNTEAF
TRBV6-5 | ASSSPRQGAGEQF
TRBV19 | ASSIRLDGYT
TRBV5-1 | ASSLERGRRSEQF
TRBV7-2 | ASSLDSQPQH
TRBV18 | ASSPPDSYEQY
TRBV13 | ASSLFLDSGPYNEQF
TRBV6-6 | ASTDRGGQPQH
TRBV19 | ASIGQGNTEAF
TRBV7-8 | ASSGHKVGNTGELF
TRBV28 | ASSEGTGDQETQY
TRBV5-1 | ASSSAVAGASDTQY
TRBV18 | ASSPGEADEQF
TRBV7-2 | ASSSPAGLAPTTDTQY
TRBV28 | ASSLIASRGYT
TRBV7-2 | ASSLGGGGFQETQY
TRBV11-2 | ASGRQGSTEAF
TRBV6-6 | ASSYSAVWGNQPQH
TRBV4-2 | ASSQEGPGTSNYNEQF
TRBV5-1 | ASSEQGTANTGELF
TRBV9 | ASSASGTKGYEQY
TRBV25-1 | ASSMGLPDTQY
TRBV9 | ASSGEASGSNTEAF
TRBV12-5 | ASGYRLTSGRQETQY
TRBV6-5 | ASSPTGTSVDTQY
TRBV2 | ASSRDRAGTQY
TRBV7-9 | ASSLGHTNTEAF
TRBV6-6 | ASGRAGTSGYNEQF
TRBV27 | ASKTRGRGYEQY
TRBV30 | AWREPDRGPEELF